This T cell receptor (beta chain) was observed in a study of T cell responses to AZD1222 COVID-19 vaccine. Study background: Pooled in the analysis were second doses at about 4 or about 12 weeks. Overall study findings and caveats: With dominance at 160-218 and 743-854, vaccine-associated CD4 TCRs spanned spike. Most donors were white British and more were female, and clonal diversity was possibly underestimated. Targets within unmutated variant regions were reportedly found for nearly half of spike-specific TCRs.

This CDR3 is built from 17 residues. The V end was cut by 4 bases, the J end by 4 bases, with 20 bases between. Germline lookup yields CDR1 SGHRS and CDR2 YFSETQ. The table lists this clone with a count of one. The antigen is undetermined. TCRdb keeps only in-frame clones here, not all; method: immunoSEQ multiplex PCR. The data hold about 120,000 clones, with over 75% observed a single time. Specimen: peripheral blood, collected on day 0 of AZD1222 vaccination. The source is an adult in good health. The chain combines TRBV5-1 with TRBJ2-2, with a tentative D call TRBD2 (5 bases). CDR3 nucleotides: TGCGCCAGCAGCCCGGGATTGAGCGTCCGAGGCACCGGGGAGCTGTTTTTT. As protein: CASSPGLSVRGTGELFF.